What follows are 6 T cell receptor beta chains derived from one specimen sequenced in a study of blood T cell repertoires in COVID-19 (dated by TCRdb to the early 2020s). The library relied on the immunoSEQ multiplex PCR assay. Imported from immuneACCESS, the table was reduced by TCRdb to in-frame sequences with V and J called. These copies leave out some clones; in studies compared against another copy, an unresolved V gene accounts for under half, and the cause of the remainder is not known. The table for this sample lists roughly 200,000 clones; roughly 80% of them were counted only once. The ten largest clones add up to about 14% of the sample. The sample comprised peripheral blood. These receptors were obtained from a man aged 50 to 60 who had recovered from COVID-19.

This clone is a singleton in its sample. This chain uses TRBV28 with TRBJ2-7, with 11 bases matching TRBD1. In germline, CDR1 is MDHEN, CDR2 SYDVKM. This CDR3 comprises 15 residues. The ends lost 7 bases at V and 3 bases at J; junction bases unmatched: 8. The CDR3 sequence: CASNRAGTGGYEQYF. The CDR3, as DNA: TGTGCCAGCAATCGAGCCGGGACAGGGGGCTACGAGCAGTACTTC.

The gene calls are TRBV7-2 and TRBJ2-5; 11 nucleotides line up with TRBD1. With the DNA end fitting TRBJ2-7 better, the J assignment may be wrong. The CDR3 extends over 14 amino acids. In germline, CDR1 is SGHTA, CDR2 FQGNSA. CDR3 nucleotides: TGTGCCAGCAGCTACGGGACAGGGGGCTACGAGCAGTACTTC. Its translation is CASSYGTGGYEQYF.

J is TRBJ1-3 and V is TRBV7-2; D gene ambiguous. The germline gives CDR1 SGHTA, CDR2 FQGNSA. This CDR3 has 17 amino acids. Trimming took off 2 bases at V and 0 bases at J, with 14 bases between the two ends. The CDR3 DNA follows: TGTGCCAGCAGCTTAATTCTCAGGCCTGCCTCTGGAAACACCATATATTTT. It encodes CASSLILRPASGNTIYF. The variable domain in full, with the rest retrieved from reference TRBV7-2 and TRBJ1-3, is GAGVSQSPSNKVTEKGKDVELRCDPISGHTALYWYRQSLGQGLEFLIYFQGNSAPDKSGLPSDRFSAERTGGSVSTLTIQRTQQEDSAVYLCASSLILRPASGNTIYFGEGSWLTVV.

CDR3 in amino acids: CASSLGQALEAFF. CDR3 in DNA: TGTGCCAGCAGTTTAGGACAGGCCCTGGAAGCTTTCTTT. The chain has TRBV28 and TRBJ1-1; 7 bases match TRBD1. The CDR3 is 13 residues long. Trimming took 2 bases from V and 8 from J; bases not matched to a gene: 5. Looked up from germline, CDR1 is MDHEN and CDR2 is SYDVKM.

This clone was detected once. The chain is built from TRBV9 and TRBJ2-2; possible D gene TRBD2, 7 bases. V was trimmed by 0 bases and J by 6 bases, leaving 18 bases between them. The CDR3 is 17 residues long. Germline CDR1 SGDLS, CDR2 YYNGEE. The DNA for the CDR3 is TGTGCCAGCAGCGTAGAGCTAGGGGGGAGGGCCGCCGGGGAGCTGTTTTTT. Its translation: CASSVELGGRAAGELFF.

CDR3 nucleotide sequence: TGTGCCAGCTCAGGGACTTATGGACCTAACTACGAGCAGTACTTC. As protein: CASSGTYGPNYEQYF. The chain combines TRBV18 with TRBJ2-7; a weak D match, TRBD2 (6 bases). The CDR3 consists of 15 residues. Germline V lookup: CDR1 KGHSH, CDR2 LQKENI. The V and J ends lost 5 bases and 3 bases respectively, with 17 bases between them.